This TCR beta chain appears in the sequencing data of a study of shared T cell receptors in the human thymus (dated by TCRdb to the early 2020s). For context, the study as a whole: The study examined how self-reactive, shared T-cell receptor alpha chains are generated in the human thymus.

From the cysteine through the phenylalanine, the CDR3 covers 17 amino acids. Just the 51-base CDR3 DNA is kept, in frame starting at base 1. Taken from the germline V gene, the CDR1 and CDR2 loops are KGHSH and LQKENI. Trimmed from V: 2 bases; trimmed from J: 0 bases; junction bases lacking a gene match: 10. Concerning this clone: What antigen it recognizes has not been identified. There are no base qualities to consult, and no much larger clone falls within one base.

Library preparation used the immunoSEQ multiplex PCR assay. As stored in TCRdb, this immuneACCESS dataset retains in-frame rearrangements with V and J assigned. A fraction of the clones does not appear; measured against another copy, unresolved V genes explain less than half of the discrepancy, and the remainder lacks a known reason. The sample contains 700,000 or so clones, 70% to 90% of them found a single time. The ten most abundant clones make up around 0.0099% of the sample. These sequences were also reported in another study, on human thymus T cells. From the second report: Immunologically healthy infants undergoing open corrective cardiac surgery for congenital heart defects in Finland were used as donors. Thymus tissue was collected as surgical resects that were removed during corrective cardiac surgery. Both the thymic and the peripheral blood repertoires appeared to show biased V and J gene segment usage. The related research found that thymic TCR repertoires overlapped highly between unrelated individuals. TCR alpha and beta repertoires from under 10 infant thymus samples and four related peripheral blood samples were characterized in the study. Donor ages ranging from roughly 6 to 244 days were recorded, and about six male and a couple of female infants were included in the cohort. Thymocytes were mechanically released from the tissue and were stored as pellets of roughly 9.5-30 million cells at -70 degrees C. A QIAsymphony instrument was used to extract genomic DNA from the frozen cell pellets. The immunoSEQ multiplex PCR assay was used to amplify the TCRB and TCRAD loci from a standardized quantity of quality-controlled genomic DNA. The amplicons spanned the V(D)J region and were long enough to cover the CDR3 and allow V and J genes to be identified. The commercial immunoSEQ service was used to sequence amplicons on an Illumina platform. Corrections for primer bias and sequencing errors followed previously described methods, while TCRAD and TCRB definitions were based on the IMGT database. Repertoires were analysed with immunoSEQ Analyzer 3.0 and VDJTools, covering basic statistics, V/J segment usage, diversity estimates, rarefaction and pairwise overlap. Chao1, ChaoE, Efron-Thisted, Shannon and inverse Simpson indices were used to estimate diversity, which was also estimated on datasets down-sampled to the smallest sample. Repertoire overlap was determined by strict matching of CDR3 nucleotide sequence, V gene and J gene, and Jaccard-based multidimensional scaling clustering was applied. On average, thymus samples gave 800,000 or so unique TCRB clonotypes, whereas blood samples gave 75,000 to 85,000.

This TCR was sampled from a girl less than two years old with a congenital heart defect. Donor details come from another sample of the same person, matched by shared clones. The chain uses TRBV18 and TRBJ2-7; TRBD1 aligns with 7 central bases. The sample taken for sequencing was thymocytes. The DNA is as follows: TGTGCCAGCTCACCAGGGCTTGTACGGGACAGCTCCTACGAGCAGTACTTC. This sequence encodes CASSPGLVRDSSYEQYF.